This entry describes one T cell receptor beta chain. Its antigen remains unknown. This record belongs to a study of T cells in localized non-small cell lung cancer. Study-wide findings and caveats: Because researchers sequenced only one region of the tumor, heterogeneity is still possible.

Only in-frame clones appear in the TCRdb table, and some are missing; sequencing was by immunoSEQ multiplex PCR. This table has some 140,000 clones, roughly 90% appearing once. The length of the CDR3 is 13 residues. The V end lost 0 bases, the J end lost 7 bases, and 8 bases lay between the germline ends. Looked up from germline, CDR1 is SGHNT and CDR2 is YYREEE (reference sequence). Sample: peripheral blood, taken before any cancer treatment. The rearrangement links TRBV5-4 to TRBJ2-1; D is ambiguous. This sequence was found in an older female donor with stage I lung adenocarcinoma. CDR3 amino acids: CASSLEPVNEQFF. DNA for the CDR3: TGTGCCAGCAGCTTGGAGCCTGTAAATGAGCAGTTCTTC.